Listed below are T cell receptor beta chains from one sample, sequenced in a study of blood T cell repertoires in COVID-19. Sequencing was performed with immunoSEQ multiplex PCR; in TCRdb, only in-frame clones are kept and a portion is missing. There are around 23,000 clones in the sample; approximately 74% occur only once, and more than 6.5% lies in the top ten. Sequencing input: peripheral blood. The receptor source for this set is a man in his forties or fifties with COVID-19, enrolled during active disease. Each CDR3 is given with its conserved first and last residue. A D gene is named only where the DNA matches it firmly. Some rows mark clone size as missing; the rest say once, few, many or name a class of expanded clone.

- TRBJ1-2 TRBV30 - TGTGCCTGGAGTTCGGGGTACTATGGCTACACCTTC CAWSSGYYGYTF
- TRBJ2-1 TRBV30 - TGTGCCTGGAGCGAGTTAATTGAGCAGTTCTTC CAWSELIEQFF
TRBD1 TRBJ1-1 TRBV19 once TGTGCCAGTAGGAGGGGGCCGAACACTGAAGCTTTCTTT CASRRGPNTEAFF
TRBD1 TRBJ1-3 TRBV5-1 - TGCGCCAGCAGCGAAGGGTTCGGGACAGGCTCTGGAAACACCATATATTTT CASSEGFGTGSGNTIYF
TRBD1 TRBJ1-2 TRBV30 - TGTGCCTGGGCCCGGGACAGGGCTGTCTATGGCTACACCTTC CAWARDRAVYGYTF
- TRBJ2-7 TRBV6-5 - TGTGCCAGCAGTCCCCCTGGACAGTACGAGCAGTACTTC CASSPPGQYEQYF
TRBD1 TRBJ2-4 TRBV6-1 - TGTGCCAGCAGTGACAAGGACAGGCGACTGGCATCAGCCAAAAACATTCAGTACTTC CASSDKDRRLASAKNIQYF
- TRBJ2-7 TRBV9 once TGTGCCAGCAGCGTAAGCGCAACCTTCTACGAGCAGTACTTC CASSVSATFYEQYF
- TRBJ1-2 TRBV6-5 - TGTGCCAGCAGTTACTCGAATAGGTACAGAGACTATGGCTACACCTTC CASSYSNRYRDYGYTF
TRBD2 TRBJ2-1 TRBV24-1 - TGTGCCACCAGGGCTAGCGGGGATTCCTACAATGAGCAGTTCTTC CATRASGDSYNEQFF
- TRBJ2-2 TRBV12-3/TRBV12-4 - TGTGCCAGCAGGGTGGCAGACACCGGGGAGCTGTTTTTT CASRVADTGELFF
TRBD1 TRBJ1-4 TRBV5-1 - TGCGCCAGCAGCTTGGGAGGAACAGGGGGCTCTAATGAAAAACTGTTTTTT CASSLGGTGGSNEKLFF
- TRBJ1-2 TRBV5-4 - TGTGCCAGCAGCTTGGACTACAGGTCGAACTATGGCTACACCTTC CASSLDYRSNYGYTF
- TRBJ1-2 TRBV3-1/TRBV3-2 - TGTGCCAGCAGCCATAGCAGAGAATATGGCTACACCTTC CASSHSREYGYTF
TRBD1 TRBJ1-6 TRBV7-3 - TGTGCCAGCAGCCCGACAGGGGGCGCGGATTCACCCCTCCACTTT CASSPTGGADSPLHF
- TRBJ2-3 TRBV5-1 - TGCGCCAGCAGTCGTGACTCAACCTATGGGGATACGCAGTATTTT CASSRDSTYGDTQYF
- TRBJ2-7 TRBV24-1 - TGTGCCACCAACCTCCGGGACATTATCTACGAGCAGTACTTC CATNLRDIIYEQYF
- TRBJ2-7 TRBV19 - TGTGCCAGTAGTTTGGGAGGAGGGTCCTACGAGCAGTACTTC CASSLGGGSYEQYF
TRBD1 TRBJ1-4 TRBV5-1 medium-sized TGCGCCAGCACAAATCGACAGGGCAGTCATTCTTTGGAAAAACTGTTTTTT CASTNRQGSHSLEKLFF
TRBD1 TRBJ2-5 TRBV19 - TGTGCCAGTAGTCCCGGACAGGGGAGCGAGACCCAGTACTTC CASSPGQGSETQYF
- TRBJ2-3 TRBV7-8 - TGTGCCAGCAGCTTAGTGTCGAACAGAGATACGCAGTATTTT CASSLVSNRDTQYF
TRBD1 TRBJ1-1 TRBV5-5 - TGTGCCAGCAGCCAGGGGGGTCTGAACACTGAAGCTTTCTTT CASSQGGLNTEAFF
- TRBJ1-6 TRBV30 - TGTGCCTGGAGTGTTAGGGGATATAATTCACCCCTCCACTTT CAWSVRGYNSPLHF
- TRBJ1-1 TRBV5-6 few TGTGCCAGCAGCTGGGGGGGAGGGCCGCTCATGAACACTGAAGCTTTCTTT CASSWGGGPLMNTEAFF
TRBD2 TRBJ2-1 TRBV24-1 once TGTGCCACCAGTGATTGGACTAGTTCCAATGAGCAGTTCTTC CATSDWTSSNEQFF